These 32 T cell receptor beta chains share one sample of origin, sequenced in a study of blood T cell repertoires in COVID-19. Using immunoSEQ multiplex PCR, the repertoire was profiled, and TCRdb retains in-frame clones only, with some absent. The sample consists of approximately 200,000 clones, under 85% of them appearing once. Sequencing used peripheral blood. The source is a man in his sixties with active or convalescent COVID-19.

The chain carries TRBV28 and TRBJ2-7; D unresolved. Trimming cost V 3 bases and J 4 bases, with 10 bases left between them. From germline, CDR1 is MDHEN and CDR2 SYDVKM. The CDR3 contains 13 residues. CDR3 DNA sequence: TGTGCCAGCAGTTTGGTTACACCTTACGAGCAGTACTTC. Translated, it gives CASSLVTPYEQYF.

This chain joins TRBV6-7 and TRBJ2-2; 8 nucleotides align to TRBD1. TRBV6-7 is classed as an ORF, of uncertain function. J gave up 4 bases and V 1 base, and 11 bases lay outside the gene matches. This CDR3 contains 18 residues. CDR3: CASSYCLWDRSFTGELFF. DNA of the CDR3: TGTGCCAGCAGTTACTGTCTATGGGACAGGTCGTTCACCGGGGAGCTGTTTTTT.

This clone occurred a few times. The rearrangement links TRBV5-5 to TRBJ1-4; D not resolved. This CDR3 has 13 residues. V dropped 4 bases and J dropped 8 bases, with 12 bases sitting between them. Per the germline V gene, CDR1 is SGHKS and CDR2 is YYEKEE (reference sequence). The CDR3 DNA follows: TGTGCCAGCAGCGGTGCAGGTGGGGAAAAACTGTTTTTT. Translated, it gives CASSGAGGEKLFF.

The CDR3 sequence is CASTGTSGSSYEQYF. For the CDR3, the DNA is TGTGCCTCGACCGGGACTAGCGGGAGCTCCTACGAGCAGTACTTC. This rearrangement joins TRBV6-5 to TRBJ2-7, with TRBD2 matching over 14 bases. Germline CDR1 MNHEY, CDR2 SVGAGI. V gave up 11 bases and J gave up 0 bases; unmatched junction bases: 6. The CDR3 is made up of 15 amino acids.

This clone was recorded a few times. The chain links TRBV19 to TRBJ1-5; no clear D gene. This CDR3 region has 12 residues. Germline CDR1 reads LNHDA; CDR2 reads SQIVND (reference sequence). Between the trimmed V and J ends, which lost 7 bases and 3 bases, there was a span of 7 bases. CDR3 region: CASMRYNQPQHF. In nucleotides, the CDR3 is TGTGCCAGTATGAGGTACAATCAGCCCCAGCATTTT.

Only a few counts were recorded for this clone. The V and J genes are TRBV12-3 or TRBV12-4 and TRBJ1-1; no clear D. The V end was cut by 5 bases, the J end by 5 bases, with 6 bases between. This CDR3 comprises 11 residues. The chain's CDR3 is CASSLITEAFF. The DNA of the CDR3 is TGTGCCAGCAGTCTAATTACTGAAGCTTTCTTT.

The chain links TRBV5-6 to TRBJ2-7; 8 bases are a match to TRBD1. Germline lookup yields CDR1 SGHDT and CDR2 YYEEEE. The length of the CDR3 is 17 residues. V dropped 0 bases and J dropped 5; count of bases not matched to a gene: 13. CDR3 region: CASSLAARTGPSNEQYF. CDR3 coding DNA: TGTGCCAGCAGCTTGGCGGCTAGGACAGGGCCAAGCAACGAGCAGTACTTC.

The chain carries TRBV11-3 and TRBJ2-3; the D gene is possibly TRBD2 (6 bases). This CDR3 has 16 amino acids. V was clipped by 5 bases and J by 3 bases, with 18 bases between them. CDR1 and CDR2 (germline): SGHNT, YENEEA. CDR3 protein: CASSPSGGAGTDTQYF. The DNA for the CDR3 is TGTGCCAGCAGCCCCTCCGGAGGGGCAGGGACAGATACGCAGTATTTT.

The chain links TRBV10-2 to TRBJ2-7, with TRBD2 identical over 7 bases. CDR1 and CDR2 (germline): WSHSY, SAAADI. The CDR3 runs 17 residues. Trimming at V came to 0 bases and at J to 3 bases, leaving 11 bases not matched to a gene. This CDR3 is CASSESSGGGRNYEQYF. As DNA, the CDR3 is TGCGCCAGCAGTGAGTCCTCGGGAGGTGGGCGGAACTACGAGCAGTACTTC.

V is TRBV6-5 and J is TRBJ1-1; 8 bases line up with TRBD1. Trimming cost V 2 bases and J 1 base; bases outside gene matches: 6. The V gene's germline CDR1 is MNHEY and CDR2 SVGAGI. The CDR3 is made up of 16 amino acids. The DNA of the CDR3 is TGTGCCAGCAGTTACCTACCCAGGGGGCGGAACACTGAAGCTTTCTTT. This gives the protein CASSYLPRGRNTEAFF.

The genes are TRBV5-4 and TRBJ1-2, with TRBD1 matching over 7 bases. J lost 5 bases, V lost 4 bases, and 11 bases had no gene match. Germline-derived CDR1 and CDR2 are SGHNT and YYREEE (reference sequence). The CDR3 is 15 residues long. CDR3 region: CASSVPGTENYGYTF. Here the CDR3 DNA reads TGTGCCAGCAGCGTCCCCGGGACAGAGAATTATGGCTACACCTTC.

This sequence joins TRBV7-2 and TRBJ1-4; TRBD1 is a possible D gene (6 bases). CDR1 is SGHTA and CDR2 is FQGNSA in the germline V gene. The CDR3 sequence is 15 residues long. V gave up 5 bases and J gave up 3 bases, with 13 bases separating them. The CDR3 DNA sequence: TGTGCCAGCAGCCCCAACAGGGTCGCTAATGAAAAACTGTTTTTT. Its translation: CASSPNRVANEKLFF.

The gene calls are TRBV5-3 and TRBJ2-1, with 9 nucleotides matching TRBD2. TRBV5-3 is an ORF, and what it does is uncertain. The V segment lost 7 bases and the J segment 2 bases; nucleotides outside the gene matches: 13. The CDR3 has 17 residues. CDR3 protein: CARFPRAGGPTYNEQFF. The CDR3 coding sequence is TGTGCCAGATTCCCCCGGGCGGGAGGGCCAACCTACAATGAGCAGTTCTTC.

This clone appeared a few times. The chain's CDR3 is CASSPNRNQPQHF. CDR3 nucleotide sequence: TGTGCCAGCAGCCCCAATAGAAATCAGCCCCAGCATTTT. This chain links TRBV7-2 with TRBJ1-5; D call uncertain. CDR3 length: 13 residues. The V end lost 5 bases, the J end lost 4 bases, and 9 bases lay between the germline ends. Germline V gives CDR1 SGHTA, CDR2 FQGNSA.

V is TRBV5-8 and J is TRBJ2-5; the match to TRBD2 covers 11 bases. CDR1 and CDR2 from the germline V gene are SGHTS and YDEGEE. V lost 4 bases, J lost 2 bases, and 4 bases stayed unmatched. The CDR3 contains 15 residues. CDR3 region: CASSRGTSGQETQYF. The CDR3 nucleotides read TGTGCCAGCAGCCGAGGGACTAGCGGACAAGAGACCCAGTACTTC.

The V gene is TRBV28, the J gene TRBJ2-4; D gene ambiguous. The CDR3 has 13 residues. Looked up from germline, CDR1 is MDHEN and CDR2 is SYDVKM. V was trimmed by 6 bases and J by 6 bases, leaving 12 bases between them. CDR3 DNA: TGTGCCAGCAGACCCGATGAGCGAAACATTCAGTACTTC. Protein product: CASRPDERNIQYF. Full variable domain (missing parts from reference TRBV28 and TRBJ2-4): DVKVTQSSRYLVKRTGEKVFLECVQDMDHENMFWYRQDPGLGLRLIYFSYDVKMKEKGDIPEGYSVSREKKERFSLILESASTNQTSMYLCASRPDERNIQYFGAGTRLSVL.

The chain links TRBV4-3 to TRBJ1-2; D is uncertain. Between the trimmed V and J ends, which lost 4 bases and 8 bases, there was a span of 14 bases. Per germline, CDR1 LGHNA and CDR2 YSLEER. The CDR3 is 13 residues long. CDR3 region: CASSPRNPPGYTF. DNA of the CDR3: TGCGCCAGCAGCCCGCGAAATCCCCCGGGCTACACCTTC.

This clone was seen a handful of times. The chain employs TRBV19 and TRBJ2-7; weak D call: TRBD1 (5 bases). CDR1 is LNHDA, CDR2 SQIVND, per germline (reference sequence). The V end was cut by 3 bases, the J end by 4 bases, with 13 bases between. The CDR3 is 14 amino acids. CDR3 residues: CASSISPGQYEQYF. The CDR3 DNA reads as TGTGCCAGTAGTATTTCCCCAGGGCAGTACGAGCAGTACTTC.

This chain links TRBV27 with TRBJ2-2; 9 nucleotides match TRBD1. This CDR3 comprises 16 residues. Per the germline V gene, CDR1 is MNHEY and CDR2 is SMNVEV (reference sequence). Unmatched junction bases numbered 9, after V lost 4 bases and J lost 6 bases. In nucleotides, the CDR3 is TGTGCCAGCAGTTCCCCCGGGACAGGGTTGGCCGGGGAGCTGTTTTTT. Encoded protein: CASSSPGTGLAGELFF.

The J gene is TRBJ1-3, the V gene TRBV5-1; the D gene is possibly TRBD1 (6 bases). The germline V gene has CDR1 SGHRS and CDR2 YFSETQ. The CDR3 sequence is 17 residues long. Trimming removed 0 bases at V and 3 bases at J, with 16 bases between. The CDR3, as DNA: TGCGCCAGCAGCTTGGATCTTTTGGGGGCGCTTGGAAACACCATATATTTT. It specifies CASSLDLLGALGNTIYF. The full variable domain, completed using reference TRBV5-1 and TRBJ1-3, is KAGVTQTPRYLIKTRGQQVTLSCSPISGHRSVSWYQQTPGQGLQFLFEYFSETQRNKGNFPGRFSGRQFSNSRSEMNVSTLELGDSALYLCASSLDLLGALGNTIYFGEGSWLTVV.

The chain has TRBV6-1 and TRBJ1-4, with no clear D. Trimming stripped 2 bases from V and 8 bases from J, with 12 bases between. Germline values: CDR1 MNHNS, CDR2 SASEGT. There are 14 residues in the CDR3. The CDR3 spells CASSEWAAGEKLFF. In DNA, the CDR3 is TGTGCCAGCAGTGAATGGGCAGCCGGCGAAAAACTGTTTTTT.

This chain links TRBV6-6 with TRBJ2-7; TRBD2 aligns across 9 bases. This CDR3 is built from 14 residues. CDR1 and CDR2 (germline): MNHNY, SVGAGI (reference sequence). The trim removed 4 bases at V and 3 bases at J, leaving 4 bases unmatched. The CDR3 loop is CASSLSGRYYEQYF. Here the CDR3 DNA reads TGTGCCAGCAGTTTAAGCGGGAGGTACTACGAGCAGTACTTC.

The rearrangement joins TRBV10-3 to TRBJ1-2; D call uncertain. Germline values: CDR1 ENHRY, CDR2 SYGVKD. V was shortened by 0 bases and J by 2 bases, with 10 bases between the two germline ends. The CDR3 spans 15 residues. CDR3 residues: CAISESGGGNYGYTF. The CDR3 DNA sequence: TGTGCCATCAGTGAGTCAGGAGGAGGCAACTATGGCTACACCTTC.

Here the CDR3 reads CASSGAYEQYF. The CDR3 DNA follows: TGTGCCAGCAGTGGGGCTTACGAGCAGTACTTC. This chain connects TRBV25-1 to TRBJ2-7, with D uncertain. This CDR3 is built from 11 residues. The germline V gene has CDR1 MGHDK and CDR2 SYGVNS. V was cut by 4 bases and J by 4 bases, with 5 bases left in between.

In its sample, this clone was seen a few times. The chain is built from TRBV25-1 and TRBJ1-2, with 9 bases fitting TRBD1. The CDR3 spans 15 residues. V lost 5 bases and J lost 7; bases outside the gene matches: 11. Germline V gives CDR1 MGHDK, CDR2 SYGVNS. CDR3 bases: TGTGCCAGCAGTCTCAACAGGGGGCGGTCTGGTGGCTACACCTTC. This gives the protein CASSLNRGRSGGYTF.

The V gene is TRBV9, the J gene TRBJ1-1; D gene ambiguous. Trimming removed 0 bases from V and 1 base from J, with 10 bases in between. The CDR3 is made up of 15 amino acids. Germline loops: CDR1 SGDLS, CDR2 YYNGEE. The CDR3 sequence: CASSVGQASNTEAFF. CDR3 sequence (DNA): TGTGCCAGCAGCGTAGGGCAGGCCTCGAACACTGAAGCTTTCTTT.

This sequence joins TRBV2 and TRBJ2-7, with 10 bases identical to TRBD2. The CDR3 is 15 residues long. The V segment lost 8 bases and the J segment 0 bases; nucleotides outside the gene matches: 7. Germline V gene lookup returns CDR1 SNHLY and CDR2 FYNNEI. This CDR3 reads CASVASGSDSYEQYF. CDR3 DNA sequence: TGTGCCAGCGTTGCTAGCGGGAGTGACTCCTACGAGCAGTACTTC.

The V call is TRBV7-9, the J call TRBJ2-1, with D possibly TRBD1 on 5 matching bases. V was clipped by 1 base and J by 4 bases, with 14 bases between them. The CDR3 has 16 residues. The V gene's germline CDR1 is SEHNR and CDR2 FQNEAQ (reference sequence). The CDR3 protein is CASSLEATQVYNEQFF. The DNA of the CDR3 is TGTGCCAGCAGCTTAGAGGCGACACAGGTTTACAATGAGCAGTTCTTC.

The chain carries TRBV3-1 (or the pseudogene TRBV3-2) and TRBJ1-2; 7 bases map to TRBD1. The CDR3 is 13 residues long. Losses at the gene ends were 4 bases for V and 4 bases for J; bases not matched to a gene: 3. Germline V lookup: CDR1 LGHDT, CDR2 YNNKEL (reference sequence). CDR3 amino acids: CASSLGQVYGYTF. In nucleotides, the CDR3 is TGTGCCAGCAGCCTCGGACAGGTCTATGGCTACACCTTC.

The chain joins TRBV7-9 to TRBJ2-5; D may be TRBD1 (5 bases). The V gene lost 1 base and the J gene lost 0 bases, with 9 bases spanning the gap. Looked up from germline, CDR1 is SEHNR and CDR2 is FQNEAQ (reference sequence). This CDR3 has 15 amino acids. CDR3 in amino acids: CASSLVPGYQETQYF. The DNA for the CDR3 is TGTGCCAGCAGCTTAGTCCCAGGGTACCAAGAGACCCAGTACTTC.

The J gene is TRBJ1-6, the V gene TRBV28; tentatively, D is TRBD1 (6 bases). This CDR3 contains 14 residues. Germline values: CDR1 MDHEN, CDR2 SYDVKM. The V end lost 10 bases, the J end lost 7 bases, and 17 bases lay between the germline ends. The CDR3 bases are TGTGCCATCGCGGGGGGCAGGCGAAATTCACCCCTCCACTTT. Amino acids: CAIAGGRRNSPLHF.

This rearrangement joins TRBV25-1 to TRBJ1-1, with 9 positions matching TRBD1. Germline loops: CDR1 MGHDK, CDR2 SYGVNS. CDR3 length: 18 amino acids. With 8 bases clipped from V and 0 bases from J, the junction kept 16 bases outside the gene matches. CDR3: CASRDRAVGGLMNTEAFF. CDR3 bases: TGTGCCAGCCGGGACAGGGCCGTAGGGGGGCTAATGAACACTGAAGCTTTCTTT.